This entry is about one T cell receptor beta chain. The CDR3 totals 14 residues. Germline CDR1 and CDR2: SGHTA and FQGNSA. The V end was cut by 5 bases, the J end by 5 bases, with 16 bases between. This entry is derived from a study of human T cells and chemical hapten exposure. Each CDR3 protein is one row after TCRdb ran MiXCR on the RACE reads. Seen here are approximately 95,000 distinct CDR3 sequences, approximately 10% observed once, and the top ten hold 2.5% to 4%. Time point specified: patch test 2, 6 weeks after DPC sensitization. Treatment denoted: therapeutic diphenylcyclopropenone sensitization with weekly scalp DPC.

This chain connects TRBV7-2 to TRBJ2-7, with D unclear. The sequence was obtained from a middle-aged woman with alopecia areata. Some clones in this sample may be carry-over from other donors' samples. The sample was whole blood, taken in connection with sensitization to the hapten diphenylcyclopropenone (DPC). CDR3 nucleotide sequence: TGTGCCAGCAGCCAATGGGCCCATTCCAACGAGCAGTACTTC. Translated: CASSQWAHSNEQYF.